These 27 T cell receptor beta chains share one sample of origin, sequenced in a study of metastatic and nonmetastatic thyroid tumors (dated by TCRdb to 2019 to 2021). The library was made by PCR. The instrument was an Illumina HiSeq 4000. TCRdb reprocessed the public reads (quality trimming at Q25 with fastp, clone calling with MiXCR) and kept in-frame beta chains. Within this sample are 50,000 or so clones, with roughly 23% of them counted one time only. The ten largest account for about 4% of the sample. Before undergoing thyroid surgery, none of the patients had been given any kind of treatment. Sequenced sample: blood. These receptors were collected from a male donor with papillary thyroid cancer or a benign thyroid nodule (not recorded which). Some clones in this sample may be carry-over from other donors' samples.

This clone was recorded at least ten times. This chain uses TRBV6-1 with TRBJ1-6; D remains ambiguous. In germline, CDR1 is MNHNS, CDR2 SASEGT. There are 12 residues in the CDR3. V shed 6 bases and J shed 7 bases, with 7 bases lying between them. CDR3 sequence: CASRRPNSPLHF. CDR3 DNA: TGTGCCAGCAGACGGCCAAATTCACCCCTCCACTTT.

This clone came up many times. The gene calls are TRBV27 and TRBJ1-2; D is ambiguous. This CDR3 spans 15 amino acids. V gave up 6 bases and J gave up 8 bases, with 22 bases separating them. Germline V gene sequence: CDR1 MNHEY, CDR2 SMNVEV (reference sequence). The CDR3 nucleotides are TGTGCCAGCAGGACATCCGTGATAGGTGTTGAAGGCTACACCTTC. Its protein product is CASRTSVIGVEGYTF.

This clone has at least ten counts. In DNA form, the CDR3 reads TGCGCCAGCAGCTCCAGGCCGAGCTCCTACGAGCAGTACTTC. It translates to CASSSRPSSYEQYF. This chain links TRBV5-1 with TRBJ2-7; unclear D gene. Trimming left V 3 bases short and J 0 bases short, with 10 bases between. Germline CDR1 is SGHRS and CDR2 is YFSETQ. The CDR3 has 14 residues. The variable domain in full, with the rest retrieved from reference TRBV5-1 and TRBJ2-7, is KAGVTQTPRYLIKTRGQQVTLSCSPISGHRSVSWYQQTPGQGLQFLFEYFSETQRNKGNFPGRFSGRQFSNSRSEMNVSTLELGDSALYLCASSSRPSSYEQYFGPGTRLTVT.

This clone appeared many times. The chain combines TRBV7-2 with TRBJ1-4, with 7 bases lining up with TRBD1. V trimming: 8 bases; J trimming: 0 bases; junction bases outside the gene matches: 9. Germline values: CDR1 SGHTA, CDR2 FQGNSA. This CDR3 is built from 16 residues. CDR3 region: CASGPWTGATNEKLFF. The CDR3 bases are TGTGCCAGCGGACCTTGGACAGGTGCAACTAATGAAAAACTGTTTTTT.

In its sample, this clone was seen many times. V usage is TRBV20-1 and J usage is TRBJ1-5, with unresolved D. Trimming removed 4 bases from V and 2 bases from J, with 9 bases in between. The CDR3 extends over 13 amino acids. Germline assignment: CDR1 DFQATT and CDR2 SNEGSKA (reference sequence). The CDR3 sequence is CSATKGRNQPQHF. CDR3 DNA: TGCAGTGCTACCAAGGGTCGCAATCAGCCCCAGCATTTT.

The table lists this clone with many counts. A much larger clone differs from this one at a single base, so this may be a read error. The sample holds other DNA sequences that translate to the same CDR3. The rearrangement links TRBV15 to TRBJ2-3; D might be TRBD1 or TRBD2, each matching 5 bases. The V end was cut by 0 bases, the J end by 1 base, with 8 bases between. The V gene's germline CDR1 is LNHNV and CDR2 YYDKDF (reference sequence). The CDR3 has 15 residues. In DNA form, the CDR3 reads TGTGCCACCAGCAGAGACAGGGACCGCACAGATACGCAGTATTTT. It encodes CATSRDRDRTDTQYF.

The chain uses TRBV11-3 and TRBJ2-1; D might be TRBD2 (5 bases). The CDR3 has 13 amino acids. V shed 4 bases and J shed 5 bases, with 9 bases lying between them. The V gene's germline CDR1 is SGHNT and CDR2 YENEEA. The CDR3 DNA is TGTGCCAGCAGCTCGGAGGCCCACAATGAGCAGTTCTTC. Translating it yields CASSSEAHNEQFF. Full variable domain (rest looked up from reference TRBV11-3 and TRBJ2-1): EAGVVQSPRYKIIEKKQPVAFWCNPISGHNTLYWYLQNLGQGPELLIRYENEEAVDDSQLPKDRFSAERLKGVDSTLKIQPAELGDSAVYLCASSSEAHNEQFFGPGTRLTVL.

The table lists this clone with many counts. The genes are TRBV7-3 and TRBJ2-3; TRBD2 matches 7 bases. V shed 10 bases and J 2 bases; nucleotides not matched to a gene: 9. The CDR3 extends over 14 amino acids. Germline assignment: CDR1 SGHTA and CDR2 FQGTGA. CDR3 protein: CATGEGGFTDTQYF. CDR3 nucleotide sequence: TGTGCCACCGGGGAGGGAGGCTTCACAGATACGCAGTATTTT.

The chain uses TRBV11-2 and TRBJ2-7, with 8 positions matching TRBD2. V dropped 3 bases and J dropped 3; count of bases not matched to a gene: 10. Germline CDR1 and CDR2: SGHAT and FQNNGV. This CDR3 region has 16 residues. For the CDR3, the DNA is TGTGCCAGCAGCTTCTCAGGGGATCGGGGGGGCTACGAGCAGTACTTC. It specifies CASSFSGDRGGYEQYF. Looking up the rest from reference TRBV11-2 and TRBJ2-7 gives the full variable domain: EAGVAQSPRYKIIEKRQSVAFWCNPISGHATLYWYQQILGQGPKLLIQFQNNGVVDDSQLPKDRFSAERLKGVDSTLKIQPAKLEDSAVYLCASSFSGDRGGYEQYFGPGTRLTVT.

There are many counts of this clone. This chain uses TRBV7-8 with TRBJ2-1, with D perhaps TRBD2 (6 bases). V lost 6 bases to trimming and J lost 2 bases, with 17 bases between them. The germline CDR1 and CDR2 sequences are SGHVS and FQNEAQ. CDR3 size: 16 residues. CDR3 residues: CASRRAQAGPYNEQFF. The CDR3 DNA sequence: TGTGCCAGCAGGAGGGCCCAAGCGGGCCCCTACAATGAGCAGTTCTTC.

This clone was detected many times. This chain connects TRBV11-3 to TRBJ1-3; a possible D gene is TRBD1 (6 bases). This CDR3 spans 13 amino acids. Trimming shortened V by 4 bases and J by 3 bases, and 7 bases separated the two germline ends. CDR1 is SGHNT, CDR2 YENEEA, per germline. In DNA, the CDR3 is TGTGCCAGCAGCTCGGGACATGGAAACACCATATATTTT. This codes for CASSSGHGNTIYF.

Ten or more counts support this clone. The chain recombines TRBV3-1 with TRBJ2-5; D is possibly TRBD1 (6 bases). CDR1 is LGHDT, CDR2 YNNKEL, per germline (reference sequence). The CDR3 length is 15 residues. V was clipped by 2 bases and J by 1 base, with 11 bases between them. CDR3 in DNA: TGTGCCAGCAGCCAAACGGGACACTTCCAAGAGACCCAGTACTTC. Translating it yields CASSQTGHFQETQYF.

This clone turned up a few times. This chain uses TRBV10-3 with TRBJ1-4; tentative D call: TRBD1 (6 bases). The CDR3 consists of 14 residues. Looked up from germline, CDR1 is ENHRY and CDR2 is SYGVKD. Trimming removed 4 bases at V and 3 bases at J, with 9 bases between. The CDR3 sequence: CAISGTGSNEKLFF. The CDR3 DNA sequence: TGTGCCATCAGTGGTACAGGGTCTAATGAAAAACTGTTTTTT.

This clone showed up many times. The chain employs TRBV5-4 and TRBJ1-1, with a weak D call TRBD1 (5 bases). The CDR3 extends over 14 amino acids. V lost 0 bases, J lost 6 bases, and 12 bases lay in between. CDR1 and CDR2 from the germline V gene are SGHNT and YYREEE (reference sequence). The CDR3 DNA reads TGTGCCAGCAGCTTGGGGAGACAGATCGCTGAAGCTTTCTTT. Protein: CASSLGRQIAEAFF.

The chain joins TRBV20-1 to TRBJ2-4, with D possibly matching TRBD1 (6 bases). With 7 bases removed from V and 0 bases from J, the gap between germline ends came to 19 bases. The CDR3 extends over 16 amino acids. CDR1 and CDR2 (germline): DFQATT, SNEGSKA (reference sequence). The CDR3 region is CSGGRGDVLAKNIQYF. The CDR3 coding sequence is TGCAGTGGTGGCAGGGGCGACGTCCTAGCCAAAAACATTCAGTACTTC.

The CDR3 DNA is TGTGCCAGCAGTAAAAATGGGCGGGGGCGGTTGGAGACCCAGTACTTC. It is translated as CASSKNGRGRLETQYF. The rearrangement uses TRBV27 and TRBJ2-5; a weak D match, TRBD2 (7 bases). The germline gives CDR1 MNHEY, CDR2 SMNVEV (reference sequence). The CDR3 is 16 residues long. Trimming removed 5 bases from V and 5 bases from J, with 21 bases in between.

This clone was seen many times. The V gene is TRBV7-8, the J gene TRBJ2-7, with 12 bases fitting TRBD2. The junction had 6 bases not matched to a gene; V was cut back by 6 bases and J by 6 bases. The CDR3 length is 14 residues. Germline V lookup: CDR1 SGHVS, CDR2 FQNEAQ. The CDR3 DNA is TGTGCCAGCAGTGGGACTAGCGGGCCAGTCGAGCAGTACTTC. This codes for CASSGTSGPVEQYF.

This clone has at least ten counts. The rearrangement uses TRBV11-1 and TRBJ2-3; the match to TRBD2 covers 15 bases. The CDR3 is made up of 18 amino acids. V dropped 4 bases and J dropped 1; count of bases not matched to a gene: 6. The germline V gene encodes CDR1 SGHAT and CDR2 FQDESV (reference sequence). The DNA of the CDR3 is TGTGCCAGCAGCTCGGGACTAGCGGGGGGCTGGGGCACAGATACGCAGTATTTT. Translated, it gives CASSSGLAGGWGTDTQYF.

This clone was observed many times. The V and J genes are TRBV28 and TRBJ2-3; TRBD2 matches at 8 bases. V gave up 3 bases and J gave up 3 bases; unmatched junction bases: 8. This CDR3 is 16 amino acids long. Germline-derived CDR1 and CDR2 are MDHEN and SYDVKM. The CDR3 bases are TGTGCCAGCAGTTTTGGGACTAGTTTAGGGACAGATACGCAGTATTTT. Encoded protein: CASSFGTSLGTDTQYF.

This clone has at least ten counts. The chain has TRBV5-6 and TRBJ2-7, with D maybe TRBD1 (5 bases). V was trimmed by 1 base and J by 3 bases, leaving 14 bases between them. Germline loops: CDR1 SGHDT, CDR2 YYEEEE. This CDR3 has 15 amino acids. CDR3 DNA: TGTGCCAGCAGCTTGCATTCAGTAGGGGTCTACGAGCAGTACTTC. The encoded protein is CASSLHSVGVYEQYF.

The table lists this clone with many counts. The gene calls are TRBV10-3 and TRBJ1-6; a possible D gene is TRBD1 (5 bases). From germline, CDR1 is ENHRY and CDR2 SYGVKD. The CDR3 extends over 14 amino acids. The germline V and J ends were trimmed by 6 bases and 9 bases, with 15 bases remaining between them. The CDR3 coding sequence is TGTGCCATCAGAGGGACCCCAGAGACTTCACCCCTCCACTTT. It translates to CAIRGTPETSPLHF.

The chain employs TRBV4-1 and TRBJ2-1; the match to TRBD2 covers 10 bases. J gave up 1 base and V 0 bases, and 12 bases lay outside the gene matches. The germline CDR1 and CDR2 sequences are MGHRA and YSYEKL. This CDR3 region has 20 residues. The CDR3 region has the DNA TGCGCCAGCAGCCAAGAATCTCTGAAAGCGGGAGGGCCGTCCTACAATGAGCAGTTCTTC. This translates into CASSQESLKAGGPSYNEQFF.

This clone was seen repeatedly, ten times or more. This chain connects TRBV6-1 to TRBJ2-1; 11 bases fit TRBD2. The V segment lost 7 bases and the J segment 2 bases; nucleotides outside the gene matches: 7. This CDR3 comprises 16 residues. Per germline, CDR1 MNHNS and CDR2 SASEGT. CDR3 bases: TGTGCCAGCATCGCTAGCGGGGGGACCCCCTACAATGAGCAGTTCTTC. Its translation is CASIASGGTPYNEQFF.

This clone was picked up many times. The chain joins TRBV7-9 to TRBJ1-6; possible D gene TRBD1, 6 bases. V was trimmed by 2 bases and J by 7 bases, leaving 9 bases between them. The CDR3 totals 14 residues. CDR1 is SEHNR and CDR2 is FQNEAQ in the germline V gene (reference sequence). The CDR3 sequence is CASSLRGANSPLHF. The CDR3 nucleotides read TGTGCCAGCAGCTTAAGGGGGGCAAATTCACCCCTCCACTTT.

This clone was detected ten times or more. The CDR3 DNA follows: TGTGCCAGCAGCCGGGTGGGCAGCAATCAGCCCCAGCATTTT. It encodes CASSRVGSNQPQHF. The V and J genes are TRBV12-3 or TRBV12-4 and TRBJ1-5; D is undetermined. With 6 bases removed from V and 1 base from J, the gap between germline ends came to 10 bases. This CDR3 has 14 amino acids.

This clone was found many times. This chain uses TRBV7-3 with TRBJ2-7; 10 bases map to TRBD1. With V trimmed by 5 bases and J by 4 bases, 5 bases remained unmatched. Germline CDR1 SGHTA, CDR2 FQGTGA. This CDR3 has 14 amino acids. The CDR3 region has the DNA TGTGCCAGCAGCCCGGGACAGGGGAGGTACGAGCAGTACTTC. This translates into CASSPGQGRYEQYF.

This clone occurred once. The CDR3 reads CASSSIAGGTGELFF. The CDR3 bases are TGTGCCAGCAGCTCCATAGCGGGAGGTACCGGGGAGCTGTTTTTT. J is TRBJ2-2 and V is TRBV11-3, with 10 nucleotides matching TRBD2. The CDR3 sequence is 15 residues long. Looked up from germline, CDR1 is SGHNT and CDR2 is YENEEA. V dropped 4 bases and J dropped 5; count of bases not matched to a gene: 4.